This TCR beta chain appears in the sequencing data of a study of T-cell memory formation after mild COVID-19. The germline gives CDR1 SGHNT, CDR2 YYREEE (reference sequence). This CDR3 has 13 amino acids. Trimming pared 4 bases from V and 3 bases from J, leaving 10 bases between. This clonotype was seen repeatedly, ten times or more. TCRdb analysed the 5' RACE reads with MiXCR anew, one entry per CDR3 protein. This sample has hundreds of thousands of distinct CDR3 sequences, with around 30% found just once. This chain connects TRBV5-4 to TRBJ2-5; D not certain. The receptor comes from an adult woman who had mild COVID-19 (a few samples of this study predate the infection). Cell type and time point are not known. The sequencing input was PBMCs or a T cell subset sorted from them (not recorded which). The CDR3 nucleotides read TGTGCCAGCAGCCCTGGGCCAGAAGAGACCCAGTACTTC. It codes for CASSPGPEETQYF. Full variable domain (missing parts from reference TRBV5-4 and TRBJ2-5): ETGVTQSPTHLIKTRGQQVTLRCSSQSGHNTVSWYQQALGQGPQFIFQYYREEENGRGNFPPRFSGLQFPNYSSELNVNALELDDSALYLCASSPGPEETQYFGPGTRLLVL.